Reported below is one T cell receptor (beta chain). The source of the sample is a study of blood T cells in healthy people across ages. V was pared by 6 bases and J by 0 bases, with 5 bases of the junction left unmatched. The CDR3 contains 17 residues. The germline V gene encodes CDR1 SGHVS and CDR2 FQNEAQ. Every donor gave around 10 milliliters of peripheral blood. The authors ran a second PCR of about 6 to 11 cycles using a sample-barcoded 5' primer and a J-beta primer mix. TCRdb fed the 5' RACE reads into MiXCR, producing one record per CDR3 protein. The sample lists 600,000 or so distinct CDR3 sequences, over 20% occurring once.

Sequencing input: blood. The chain is built from TRBV7-8 and TRBJ2-6; 10 bases align to TRBD1. This clonotype was obtained from a man aged 70 or older in good health. The CDR3 nucleotides are TGTGCCAGCAGTCGGGACAGGGGACCCTCTGGGGCCAACGTCCTGACTTTC. Translating gives CASSRDRGPSGANVLTF.